This T cell receptor (beta chain) came from a study of blood T cell repertoires in COVID-19 (dated by TCRdb to the early 2020s). Describing the broader study: Samples covering the acute and convalescent phases of COVID-19 were provided by collaborators in the United States, Italy and Spain. A freely available public database, intended as a resource for researchers studying the immune response to SARS-CoV-2, is where the repertoires were released. The prospective study material was composed of cDNA or gDNA derived from T cells, B-cell-depleted T cells, or PBMCs. A de-identified subject ID, COVID-19 status, age in years and sex were almost always included in the sample metadata. The samples were drawn from two sources: the first 160 participants of the ongoing ImmuneRACE study, and 1,000 to 1,500 subjects contributed by 6 global collaborators. Subjects who had been exposed to COVID-19, were actively infected with it, or had recovered from it provided the deeply sampled blood TCRbeta repertoires that made up the dataset. Where HLA class I and class II types were available, the types were taken from metadata supplied by the sample provider, not from assay-based typing.

About this clone: Its antigen remains undetermined. No per-base quality is available; no much larger clone lies one base away.

Results the study describes overall, beyond this receptor: How much clinical and demographic metadata was included differed by source and by participant, and the metadata was provided uncurated.

Participants in the prospective study were aged about 18 to 95 years, lived in approximately 26 United States geographic areas, and enrolled through a virtual design. Cohort assignment in the prospective study relied on participant-reported clinical history from a screening survey and a study questionnaire. Recovered participants in ImmuneRACE Cohort 3 were defined as having two consecutive negative NP/OP PCR tests, clearance from a healthcare professional, or resolution of symptoms. Each participant in the prospective study had whole blood, serum and a nasopharyngeal or oropharyngeal swab collected by mobile phlebotomists. Additional blood draws and questionnaires over an approximately 2-month period could optionally be provided by prospective study participants. Prospective study blood samples were shipped either frozen or at room temperature before DNA extraction. The germline ends are 13 bases apart after V is trimmed by 4 bases and J by 7 bases. From its cysteine to its phenylalanine, the CDR3 spans 13 amino acids. The read is trimmed to its CDR3 DNA, 39 bases read in frame from base 1.

The immunoSEQ Assay, a bias-controlled multiplex PCR, was used to amplify TCRbeta CDR3 regions from genomic DNA. Per the authors' processing: Within the assay, amplification of reference gene primers was used to estimate how many nucleated cells each sample contained. To quantify the absolute abundance of each unique TCRbeta CDR3 rearrangement, sequence reads were collapsed and filtered. For each sample, productive Simpson clonality was calculated as the square root of Simpson's diversity index over productive rearrangements. In TCRdb, the immuneACCESS table is reduced to in-frame sequences with V and J assigned. These tables do not hold every clone; where another copy was compared, an unresolved V gene accounts for under half, and the others remain unexplained. V and J calls and clone size are given by that table; D and trimming were obtained from the DNA. The sample yields a few hundred thousand clones; 85% to 90% were counted once. The top ten clones comprise roughly 1.1% of the sample.

Recombination joined TRBV12-3 or TRBV12-4 with TRBJ1-1, with the D gene uncertain. This clonotype originated in a man aged 25-45 years who had recovered from COVID-19. Input material: PBMCs or T cells enriched from blood (not recorded which). The sequenced DNA: TGTGCCAGCAGTTGGGCTACACACGGTGAAGCTTTCTTT. Translated, this gives CASSWATHGEAFF.